Each of the 16 T cell receptor beta chains below was sequenced from the same sample in a study of post-analysis software for immune sequencing data. The study's findings and limits: Patients showed TRBV5-6, TRBV5-1 and TRBV20-1 among roughly five TRBV segments more frequent than in controls.

No antigens are known for them. Incorporated into the TCR beta cDNA libraries were unique molecular identifiers, which served to reduce PCR and sequencing biases. TCRdb independently ran MiXCR on the PCR reads; one entry per CDR3 protein. The sample includes 750,000 to 950,000 distinct CDR3 sequences, under 70% of them seen just once. Sequencing was performed on blood. The origin of the receptors is a girl aged 5-17 years with multiple sclerosis.

This clonotype was recorded only once. The rearrangement uses TRBV29-1 and TRBJ2-1; D perhaps matches TRBD1 (5 bases). The CDR3 consists of 15 residues. Germline-derived CDR1 and CDR2 are SQVTM and ANQGSEA. Trimming stripped 7 bases from V and 2 bases from J, with 18 bases between. The CDR3 sequence is CSGGLGPSAYNEQFF. CDR3 sequence (DNA): TGCAGCGGGGGATTGGGGCCCTCGGCCTACAATGAGCAGTTCTTC.

The sample holds one count of this clonotype. A read error may produce the germline difference seen at one junction end. The chain employs TRBV6-5 and TRBJ2-7; D uncertain. Germline loops: CDR1 MNHEY, CDR2 SVGAGI. This CDR3 region has 15 residues. The CDR3 is CAGSYSFLGSYEQYF. The CDR3 coding sequence is TGTGCCGGCAGTTACTCGTTCTTGGGCTCCTACGAGCAGTACTTC.

This clonotype was counted between two and nine times. This chain uses TRBV12-3 or TRBV12-4 with TRBJ2-5, with no clear D. The CDR3 runs 13 residues. The V end was cut by 0 bases, the J end by 5 bases, with 7 bases between. The CDR3, as DNA: TGTGCCAGCAGTTTAGCTCGACTTGAGACCCAGTACTTC. Translation: CASSLARLETQYF.

The chain combines TRBV12-3 or TRBV12-4 with TRBJ2-6, with D possibly TRBD1 on 6 matching bases. V gave up 7 bases and J gave up 9 bases, with 13 bases separating them. CDR3 length: 13 residues. CDR3 sequence: CASTTQGGNVLTF. In DNA form, the CDR3 reads TGTGCCAGCACCACACAGGGTGGCAACGTCCTGACTTTC.

This clonotype was detected a few times. The chain carries TRBV29-1 and TRBJ2-7; D call uncertain. The CDR3 totals 12 residues. V gave up 4 bases and J gave up 0 bases, with 7 bases separating them. CDR1 is SQVTM and CDR2 is ANQGSEA in the germline V gene. The DNA of the CDR3 is TGCAGCGTTGTGTGGGGCTCCTACGAGCAGTACTTC. The encoded protein is CSVVWGSYEQYF.

In DNA, the CDR3 is TGTGCCAGCAGTGAAGAATGGGGAGGGACAGGGGGCAACACCGGGGAGCTGTTTTTT. Translation gives CASSEEWGGTGGNTGELFF. The chain couples TRBV2 to TRBJ2-2, with 12 bases fitting TRBD1. The J segment lost 2 bases and the V segment lost 1 base, leaving 8 bases of the junction unmatched. CDR3 length: 19 residues. The V gene's germline CDR1 is SNHLY and CDR2 FYNNEI.

The chain recombines TRBV20-1 with TRBJ2-7; unclear D gene. Per the germline V gene, CDR1 is DFQATT and CDR2 is SNEGSKA (reference sequence). V shed 5 bases and J shed 1 base, with 12 bases lying between them. The CDR3 spans 13 residues. In DNA form, the CDR3 reads TGCAGTGCTGTGCACCCGGCTTCCTACGAGCAGTACTTC. Amino acid sequence: CSAVHPASYEQYF.

V gene TRBV27 combines with J gene TRBJ2-4; TRBD2 might be the D (5 bases). V lost 4 bases to trimming and J lost 2 bases, with 21 bases between them. CDR3 size: 18 residues. Germline V lookup: CDR1 MNHEY, CDR2 SMNVEV (reference sequence). The CDR3: CASSSPLRGEGTKNIQYF. DNA of the CDR3: TGTGCCAGCAGTTCCCCCCTCCGGGGAGAAGGAACCAAAAACATTCAGTACTTC.

The chain carries TRBV7-8 and TRBJ2-3, with D tentatively TRBD2 (6 bases). Germline V CDR1 and CDR2: SGHVS, FQNEAQ. Trimming removed 1 base from V and 2 bases from J, with 10 bases in between. The CDR3 totals 15 residues. The CDR3 DNA reads as TGTGCCAGCAGCTTAGTGTCTAGCGACACAGATACGCAGTATTTT. Amino acid sequence: CASSLVSSDTDTQYF.

V and J are TRBV9 and TRBJ2-1; tentative D call: TRBD2 (6 bases). V lost 0 bases, J lost 4 bases, and 11 bases lay in between. This CDR3 contains 15 residues. CDR1 and CDR2 (germline): SGDLS, YYNGEE. CDR3 nucleotides: TGTGCCAGCAGCGTAGAATCCGGGGGATACAATGAGCAGTTCTTC. Its translation is CASSVESGGYNEQFF. Full variable domain (outside the CDR3, taken from reference TRBV9 and TRBJ2-1): DSGVTQTPKHLITATGQRVTLRCSPRSGDLSVYWYQQSLDQGLQFLIQYYNGEERAKGNILERFSAQQFPDLHSELNLSSLELGDSALYFCASSVESGGYNEQFFGPGTRLTVL.

This chain links TRBV6-5 with TRBJ1-1; 7 positions agree with TRBD1. Trimming took 2 bases from V and 2 from J; bases not matched to a gene: 8. The CDR3 runs 16 residues. The germline gives CDR1 MNHEY, CDR2 SVGAGI. This CDR3 reads CASSYRRQGPNTEAFF. DNA of the CDR3: TGTGCCAGCAGTTACCGCCGACAGGGCCCAAACACTGAAGCTTTCTTT.

CDR3 coding DNA: TGTGCCATCAGTGAGCGACCGGGACTAGCGGGGGGTCGCACAGATACGCAGTATTTT. Its protein product is CAISERPGLAGGRTDTQYF. The genes are TRBV10-3 and TRBJ2-3, with 15 bases lining up with TRBD2. Germline V lookup: CDR1 ENHRY, CDR2 SYGVKD. With 2 bases clipped from V and 1 base from J, the junction kept 7 bases outside the gene matches. The CDR3 length is 19 residues.

The J gene is TRBJ2-7, the V gene TRBV5-1; tentatively, D is TRBD2 (5 bases). CDR3 length: 17 residues. Germline V lookup: CDR1 SGHRS, CDR2 YFSETQ. The V end lost 0 bases, the J end lost 5 bases, and 21 bases lay between the germline ends. The CDR3 DNA sequence: TGCGCCAGCAGCTTGGTTACCCTGAGCGGAGGACCTGACGAGCAGTACTTC. Translation: CASSLVTLSGGPDEQYF.

Comment on this clonotype: One junction end disagrees with the germline gene, perhaps due to a read error. The chain is built from TRBV20-1 and TRBJ1-1; the D gene is possibly TRBD1 (6 bases). Per the germline V gene, CDR1 is DFQATT and CDR2 is SNEGSKA (reference sequence). This CDR3 is built from 13 residues. The CDR3 DNA reads as TGCAGCGCTAGAGACTCATTAGGGGGTGAAGCTTTCTTT. It specifies CSARDSLGGEAFF.

This chain's CDR3 is CASSLAWGDQPQHF. As DNA, the CDR3 is TGTGCCAGCAGCTTAGCCTGGGGGGATCAGCCCCAGCATTTT. The chain recombines TRBV7-9 with TRBJ1-5; tentatively, D is TRBD1 (5 bases). V lost 0 bases, J lost 5 bases, and 8 bases lay in between. Germline V lookup: CDR1 SEHNR, CDR2 FQNEAQ (reference sequence). This CDR3 has 14 residues. Full variable domain (outside the CDR3, taken from reference TRBV7-9 and TRBJ1-5): DTGVSQNPRHKITKRGQNVTFRCDPISEHNRLYWYRQTLGQGPEFLTYFQNEAQLEKSRLLSDRFSAERPKGSFSTLEIQRTEQGDSAMYLCASSLAWGDQPQHFGDGTRLSIL.

The chain's CDR3 is CASSPPSNSSSLAKNIQYF. The CDR3 DNA reads as TGTGCCAGCTCACCACCTTCGAATAGCAGCTCACTAGCCAAAAACATTCAGTACTTC. V gene TRBV18 combines with J gene TRBJ2-4; D gene uncertain. The CDR3 extends over 19 amino acids. With 0 bases removed from V and 0 bases from J, the gap between germline ends came to 18 bases. The germline gives CDR1 KGHSH, CDR2 LQKENI.